Below are 24 T cell receptor beta chains sequenced from a single sample in a study of identical twins. MiXCR was run by TCRdb on the 5' RACE reads, yielding one entry per CDR3 protein. Of roughly 690,000 distinct CDR3 sequences listed, roughly 20% are singletons. The same data also contributed to another study, on T cells expressing NK-cell markers.

Sequencing input: PBMCs. These receptors all come from a woman between 18 and 30 years old in good health.

This chain connects TRBV19 to TRBJ1-1, with D maybe TRBD1 (5 bases). Germline V CDR1 and CDR2: LNHDA, SQIVND (reference sequence). The CDR3 is 15 amino acids. V was clipped by 10 bases and J by 4 bases, with 22 bases between them. CDR3 DNA sequence: TGTGCCATTAAACGGGACGTTCGGGGGATCACTGAAGCTTTCTTT. Protein sequence: CAIKRDVRGITEAFF.

This clonotype was detected many times. V usage is TRBV20-1 and J usage is TRBJ2-7; 8 bases are a match to TRBD1. Trimming removed 5 bases from V and 6 bases from J; junction bases left unmatched: 6. CDR1 and CDR2 (germline): DFQATT, SNEGSKA (reference sequence). The CDR3 covers 12 residues. The CDR3 protein is CSAGAGGAEQYF. The CDR3 DNA sequence: TGCAGTGCTGGGGCAGGGGGCGCCGAGCAGTACTTC.

In its sample, this clonotype was seen a few times. This chain connects TRBV20-1 to TRBJ1-1; D uncertain. The length of the CDR3 is 14 residues. Trimming cost V 3 bases and J 5 bases, with 16 bases left between them. The germline V gene has CDR1 DFQATT and CDR2 SNEGSKA (reference sequence). CDR3 in DNA: TGCAGTGCTAGGGCACACGGCGGACCGACTGAAGCTTTCTTT. Translation gives CSARAHGGPTEAFF.

This clonotype was seen more than once but under ten times. This chain connects TRBV18 to TRBJ1-6; 7 nucleotides line up with TRBD1. Germline lookup yields CDR1 KGHSH and CDR2 LQKENI. The J segment lost 7 bases and the V segment lost 4 bases, leaving 7 bases of the junction unmatched. This CDR3 is 15 amino acids long. The CDR3, as DNA: TGTGCCAGCTCACGCAGACAGGGACAGAATTCACCCCTCCACTTT. This sequence encodes CASSRRQGQNSPLHF.

The chain carries TRBV4-2 and TRBJ1-3; TRBD1 aligns across 9 bases. After removal of 3 bases from V and 4 bases from J, the junction contained 7 bases not matched to a gene. CDR3 length equals 16 residues. Germline-derived CDR1 and CDR2 are LGHNA and YNFKEQ. CDR3: CASSHPTGGRGNTIYF. For the CDR3, the DNA is TGTGCCAGCAGCCACCCGACAGGGGGGCGAGGAAACACCATATATTTT.

The chain couples TRBV6-5 to TRBJ2-7, with 7 positions matching TRBD1. CDR1 is MNHEY, CDR2 SVGAGI, per germline. V gave up 4 bases and J gave up 6 bases; unmatched junction bases: 12. The CDR3 length is 15 residues. DNA of the CDR3: TGTGCCAGCAGTTTTACCGAAACAGGGGACAGCGAGCAGTACTTC. Protein: CASSFTETGDSEQYF.

V gene TRBV20-1 combines with J gene TRBJ2-4; 8 bases align to TRBD2. This CDR3 has 14 residues. Per the germline V gene, CDR1 is DFQATT and CDR2 is SNEGSKA (reference sequence). With 3 bases clipped from V and 6 bases from J, the junction kept 7 bases outside the gene matches. The CDR3: CSASLGLGVNIQYF. For the CDR3, the DNA is TGCAGTGCTAGCTTGGGACTAGGGGTAAACATTCAGTACTTC.

For this clonotype: Compared with germline, one end of the junction differs, possibly owing to a read error. V usage is TRBV29-1 and J usage is TRBJ2-7, with D perhaps matching TRBD1 (6 bases). The CDR3 loop spans 13 amino acids. The germline V gene has CDR1 SQVTM and CDR2 ANQGSEA. CDR3 in amino acids: CSAGDNGLGEHYF. The DNA for the CDR3 is TGCAGCGCTGGGGACAACGGCCTGGGGGAGCATTACTTC.

The V call is TRBV20-1, the J call TRBJ2-5; D not certain. The germline V gene encodes CDR1 DFQATT and CDR2 SNEGSKA (reference sequence). Between the trimmed V and J ends, which lost 3 bases and 0 bases, there was a span of 8 bases. This CDR3 has 13 amino acids. The CDR3 DNA sequence: TGCAGTGCTAGTAGACGGTACCAAGAGACCCAGTACTTC. This sequence encodes CSASRRYQETQYF.

This clonotype was detected ten times or more. The chain links TRBV20-1 to TRBJ1-6; no clear D. This CDR3 is built from 15 residues. Trimming removed 3 bases from V and 5 bases from J, with 14 bases in between. Per the germline V gene, CDR1 is DFQATT and CDR2 is SNEGSKA (reference sequence). CDR3 sequence reads: CSARTVGQNNSPLHF. CDR3 nucleotide sequence: TGCAGTGCTAGGACGGTGGGCCAAAATAATTCACCCCTCCACTTT.

The chain links TRBV29-1 to TRBJ2-2; tentative D call: TRBD1 (6 bases). Germline V lookup: CDR1 SQVTM, CDR2 ANQGSEA. CDR3 length: 15 amino acids. Trimming removed 2 bases at V and 5 bases at J, with 15 bases between. CDR3 nucleotide sequence: TGCAGCGTTGAATTTTTCGGACAGAGAACCGGGGAGCTGTTTTTT. Translating gives CSVEFFGQRTGELFF.

The V gene is TRBV4-2, the J gene TRBJ2-2; no reliable D call. The CDR3 runs to 16 residues. Looked up from germline, CDR1 is LGHNA and CDR2 is YNFKEQ. Trimming cost V 1 base and J 1 base, with 10 bases left between them. CDR3 sequence reads: CASSQASSLNTGELFF. The CDR3 nucleotides are TGTGCCAGCAGCCAAGCGTCCAGTCTGAACACCGGGGAGCTGTTTTTT.

At least ten counts were recorded for this clonotype. The genes are TRBV7-2 and TRBJ2-3; TRBD2 matches 8 bases. This CDR3 is built from 16 residues. Per germline, CDR1 SGHTA and CDR2 FQGNSA. Trimming at V came to 2 bases and at J to 4 bases, leaving 8 bases not matched to a gene. CDR3 sequence (DNA): TGTGCCAGCAGCTTAAGAGCGGGAGTTGAAGCAGATACGCAGTATTTT. It specifies CASSLRAGVEADTQYF.

This sequence joins TRBV20-1 and TRBJ2-7; 13 bases align to TRBD2. V shed 5 bases, J shed 2 bases, and the junction held 9 bases outside the gene matches. Germline CDR1 reads DFQATT; CDR2 reads SNEGSKA (reference sequence). The CDR3 loop spans 16 amino acids. The CDR3 bases are TGCAGTGCTCTACTAGCGGGAGGGCCTTGGACCTACGAGCAGTACTTC. Encoded protein: CSALLAGGPWTYEQYF.

This clonotype has more than one count but fewer than ten. The chain couples TRBV12-3 or TRBV12-4 to TRBJ2-5, with 12 bases identical to TRBD2. The CDR3 has 16 residues. V shed 3 bases, J shed 5 bases, and the junction held 7 bases outside the gene matches. CDR3 DNA: TGTGCCAGCAGTTTGCGACTAGCGGGAGTAGGCGAGACCCAGTACTTC. Encoded protein: CASSLRLAGVGETQYF.

This clonotype was counted only a few times. This chain joins TRBV15 and TRBJ2-3; D is unresolved. The germline V gene encodes CDR1 LNHNV and CDR2 YYDKDF (reference sequence). The V and J ends lost 1 base and 2 bases respectively, with 7 bases between them. The length of the CDR3 is 14 residues. This CDR3 is CATSRAGLTDTQYF. The CDR3 bases are TGTGCCACCAGCAGAGCCGGGCTCACAGATACGCAGTATTTT.

This clonotype was counted ten times or more. The gene calls are TRBV12-3 or TRBV12-4 and TRBJ2-3; D not certain. V lost 4 bases to trimming and J lost 5 bases, with 4 bases between them. The CDR3 sequence is 11 residues long. The CDR3: CASSSRDTQYF. The CDR3 DNA follows: TGTGCCAGCAGTTCACGAGATACGCAGTATTTT.

This clonotype was counted only a few times. The chain is built from TRBV27 and TRBJ2-3; D unresolved. V lost 8 bases and J 1 base, leaving 7 bases between the germline ends. The germline gives CDR1 MNHEY, CDR2 SMNVEV (reference sequence). The CDR3 is 12 residues long. CDR3: CASSHRTDTQYF. The CDR3 nucleotides are TGTGCCAGCTCACACCGCACAGATACGCAGTATTTT.

This chain links TRBV20-1 with TRBJ1-5; 9 nucleotides match TRBD1. Per germline, CDR1 DFQATT and CDR2 SNEGSKA (reference sequence). The V segment lost 5 bases and the J segment 8 bases; nucleotides outside the gene matches: 10. The CDR3 runs to 14 residues. This chain's CDR3 is CSARTGALTKPQHF. In DNA form, the CDR3 reads TGCAGTGCTCGGACAGGGGCGCTGACTAAGCCCCAGCATTTT.

This clonotype was counted between two and nine times. The chain combines TRBV2 with TRBJ2-4; tentatively, D is TRBD1 (5 bases). The germline gives CDR1 SNHLY, CDR2 FYNNEI. CDR3 length: 14 amino acids. With 2 bases removed from V and 10 bases from J, the gap between germline ends came to 15 bases. This CDR3 is CASSETTVGTIQYF. For the CDR3, the DNA is TGTGCCAGCAGTGAAACGACAGTAGGAACAATTCAGTACTTC.

The rearrangement uses TRBV5-5 and TRBJ2-7; D remains unclear. This CDR3 has 14 residues. V lost 2 bases to trimming and J lost 0 bases, with 9 bases between them. Germline V gene data show CDR1 as SGHKS and CDR2 as YYEKEE (reference sequence). CDR3 sequence reads: CASSFGQISYEQYF. Written as DNA, the CDR3 is TGTGCCAGCAGCTTCGGGCAGATCTCCTACGAGCAGTACTTC.

The chain recombines TRBV29-1 with TRBJ1-1; D is possibly TRBD1 (5 bases). The CDR3 has 14 residues. Germline CDR1 reads SQVTM; CDR2 reads ANQGSEA. V gave up 7 bases and J gave up 0 bases, with 15 bases separating them. CDR3 sequence reads: CSAAPSGLNTEAFF. Written as DNA, the CDR3 is TGCAGCGCGGCCCCTTCAGGGTTGAACACTGAAGCTTTCTTT.

This chain uses TRBV10-1 with TRBJ2-3; 7 bases line up with TRBD1. From germline, CDR1 is WNHNN and CDR2 SYGVQD (reference sequence). V was clipped by 6 bases and J by 4 bases; unmatched bases: 7. The CDR3 has 14 residues. CDR3 protein: CASRGRGTADTQYF. In DNA, the CDR3 is TGCGCCAGCAGAGGCAGGGGGACGGCAGATACGCAGTATTTT.

This clonotype came up a few times. The V gene is TRBV5-8, the J gene TRBJ1-2; 7 bases agree with TRBD1. J was trimmed by 6 bases and V by 6 bases; bases with no gene match: 8. The CDR3 is 13 residues long. CDR1 is SGHTS, CDR2 YDEGEE, per germline. In nucleotides, the CDR3 is TGTGCCAGCATCGTGACAGGGAACCATGGCTACACCTTC. It encodes CASIVTGNHGYTF. Based on the CDR3 plus reference TRBV5-8 and TRBJ1-2, the full variable domain is EAGVTQSPTHLIKTRGQQATLRCSPISGHTSVYWYQQALGLGLQFLLWYDEGEERNRGNFPPRFSGRQFPNYSSELNVNALELEDSALYLCASIVTGNHGYTFGSGTRLTVV.